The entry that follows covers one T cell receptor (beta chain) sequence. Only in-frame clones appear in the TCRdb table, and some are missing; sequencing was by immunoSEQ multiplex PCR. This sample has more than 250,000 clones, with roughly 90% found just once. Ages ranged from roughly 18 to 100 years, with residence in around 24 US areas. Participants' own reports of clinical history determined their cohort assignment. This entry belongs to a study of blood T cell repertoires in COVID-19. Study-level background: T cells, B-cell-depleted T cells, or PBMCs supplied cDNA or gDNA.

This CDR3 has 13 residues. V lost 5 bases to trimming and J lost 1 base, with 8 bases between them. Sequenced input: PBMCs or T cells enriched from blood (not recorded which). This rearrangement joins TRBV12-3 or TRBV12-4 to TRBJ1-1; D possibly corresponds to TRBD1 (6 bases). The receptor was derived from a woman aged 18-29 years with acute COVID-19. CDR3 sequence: CASSGDKNTEAFF. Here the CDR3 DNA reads TGTGCCAGCAGTGGGGACAAGAACACTGAAGCTTTCTTT.